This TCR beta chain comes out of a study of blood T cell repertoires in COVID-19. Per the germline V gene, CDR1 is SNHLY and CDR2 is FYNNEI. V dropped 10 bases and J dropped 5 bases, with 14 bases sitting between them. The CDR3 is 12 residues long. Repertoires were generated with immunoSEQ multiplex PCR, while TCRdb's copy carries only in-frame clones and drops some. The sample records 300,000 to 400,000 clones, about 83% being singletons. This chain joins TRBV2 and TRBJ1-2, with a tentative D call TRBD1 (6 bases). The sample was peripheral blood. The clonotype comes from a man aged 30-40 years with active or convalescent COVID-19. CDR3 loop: CATSQGLYGYTF. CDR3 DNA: TGTGCCACCTCACAGGGACTATATGGCTACACCTTC.